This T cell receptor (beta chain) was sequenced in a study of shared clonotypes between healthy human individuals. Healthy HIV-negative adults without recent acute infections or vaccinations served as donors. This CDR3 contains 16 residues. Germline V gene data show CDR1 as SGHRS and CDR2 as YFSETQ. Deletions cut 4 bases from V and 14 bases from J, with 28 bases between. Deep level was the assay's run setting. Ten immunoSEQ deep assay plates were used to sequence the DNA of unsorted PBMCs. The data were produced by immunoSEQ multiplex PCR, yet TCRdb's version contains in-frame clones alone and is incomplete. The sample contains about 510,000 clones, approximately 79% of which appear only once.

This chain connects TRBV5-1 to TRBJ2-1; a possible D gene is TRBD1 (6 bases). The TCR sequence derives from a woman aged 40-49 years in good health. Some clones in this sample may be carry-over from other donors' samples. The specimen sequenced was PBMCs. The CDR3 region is CASSPGRGGQQGIEFF. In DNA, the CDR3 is TGCGCCAGCAGCCCGGGACGTGGGGGCCAGCAAGGGATAGAGTTCTTC.